The sequence of this T cell receptor (beta chain) was determined in a study of blood T cell repertoires in COVID-19. Study context: Acute-phase and convalescent COVID-19 samples originated in the United States, Italy and Spain. Sample material is recorded as cDNA or gDNA derived from T cells, B-cell-depleted T cells, or PBMCs.

Original methodology: Reference gene primer amplification gave nucleated cell count estimates. Using immunoSEQ multiplex PCR, the repertoire was profiled, and TCRdb retains in-frame clones only, with some absent. V and J calls and clone size are given by that table; D and trimming were obtained from the DNA. The sample holds 210,000 or so clones, 80% to 90% seen once. The CDR3 totals 14 residues. V trimming: 5 bases; J trimming: 4 bases; junction bases outside the gene matches: 5. Germline CDR1 reads SEHNR; CDR2 reads FQNEAQ (reference sequence). Input material: peripheral blood. The chain employs TRBV7-9 and TRBJ1-2; 9 bases line up with TRBD1. The TCR comes from a woman aged 50 to 60 with acute or convalescent COVID-19. The CDR3 sequence is CASSPTGGGYGYTF. CDR3 nucleotides: TGTGCCAGCAGCCCGACAGGGGGAGGCTATGGCTACACCTTC.